These 26 T cell receptor beta chains share one sample of origin, sequenced in a study of shared clonotypes between healthy human individuals. Profiling relied on immunoSEQ multiplex PCR, and the TCRdb table lists in-frame clones only, not all of them. The top ten hold about 12% of the sample, which has about 500,000 clones, 70% to 80% seen once. Material: PBMCs. These receptors originate from a woman aged 40 to 49 in good health. Some clones in this sample may be carry-over from other donors' samples.

This chain connects TRBV6-1 to TRBJ1-5; a possible D gene is TRBD1 (5 bases). V was shortened by 2 bases and J by 6 bases, with 11 bases between the two germline ends. There are 14 residues in the CDR3. The germline V gene has CDR1 MNHNS and CDR2 SASEGT. CDR3 protein: CASSESGFRQPQHF. As DNA, the CDR3 is TGTGCCAGCAGTGAATCAGGGTTTCGTCAGCCCCAGCATTTT.

This clone came up many times. The sample contains more than one DNA sequence encoding this CDR3. V and J are TRBV7-2 and TRBJ2-2; 7 bases are a match to TRBD1. The CDR3 runs 14 residues. Looked up from germline, CDR1 is SGHTA and CDR2 is FQGNSA. V trimming: 3 bases; J trimming: 4 bases; junction bases outside the gene matches: 2. Written as DNA, the CDR3 is TGTGCCAGCAGCTTTAACAGGGGCACCGGGGAGCTGTTTTTT. Amino acid sequence: CASSFNRGTGELFF.

In regard to this clone: Germline and junction disagree at one end, which may indicate a read error. The chain employs TRBV4-3 and TRBJ1-1; tentatively, D is TRBD1 (5 bases). The CDR3 covers 12 residues. Looked up from germline, CDR1 is LGHNA and CDR2 is YSLEER. CDR3 sequence reads: CASSHAGTPLGF. The CDR3 DNA reads TGCGCCAGCAGCCACGCTGGGACCCCCCTTGGATTT.

The chain recombines TRBV7-2 with TRBJ2-7; TRBD2 agrees at 7 bases. Germline CDR1 SGHTA, CDR2 FQGNSA. The CDR3 extends over 15 amino acids. V was pared by 5 bases and J by 6 bases, with 13 bases of the junction left unmatched. CDR3 region: CASSPETGGFREQYF. CDR3 DNA sequence: TGTGCCAGCAGCCCGGAGACGGGAGGTTTCCGCGAGCAGTACTTC.

This clone was picked up one time. The rearrangement links TRBV7-3 to TRBJ1-1, with D unclear. Looked up from germline, CDR1 is SGHTA and CDR2 is FQGTGA. The CDR3 loop spans 13 amino acids. The V end was cut by 1 base, the J end by 4 bases, with 7 bases between. CDR3 coding DNA: TGTGCCAGCAGCTTAATTGTGGGCACTGAAGCTTTCTTT. Amino acids: CASSLIVGTEAFF.

This clone has only a few counts. This may be a read error: a much more frequent sequence differs by one nucleotide. The chain recombines TRBV27 with TRBJ2-5; 7 nucleotides align to TRBD1. Germline V lookup: CDR1 MNHEY, CDR2 SMNVEV (reference sequence). With 3 bases clipped from V and 1 base from J, the junction kept 2 bases outside the gene matches. This CDR3 comprises 14 residues. The CDR3, as DNA: TGTGCCAGCAGTTTCGACAGGGCCCAAGAGACCCAGTACTTC. Its translation: CASSFDRAQETQYF.

On this clone: One base separates it from a far larger clone, so it is likely a read error. At the DNA level, this CDR3 is encoded by other sequences in the same sample as well. V and J are TRBV29-1 and TRBJ2-5; D may be TRBD1 (6 bases). The end of the DNA is better explained by TRBJ2-7, so the J call may be wrong. The CDR3 consists of 14 residues. Germline assignment: CDR1 SQVTM and CDR2 ANQGSEA. The CDR3 DNA reads TGCAGCGTGGGAACGGGACAAATGAACTACGAGCAGTACTTC. Translated, it gives CSVGTGQMNYEQYF.

The chain joins TRBV29-1 to TRBJ1-3; D is ambiguous. Between the trimmed V and J ends, which lost 0 bases and 0 bases, there was a span of 15 bases. Germline V gives CDR1 SQVTM, CDR2 ANQGSEA. The CDR3 runs to 17 residues. CDR3 DNA sequence: TGCAGCGTTGAAGATTGGCGGGCCCCTCACTCTGGAAACACCATATATTTT. Amino acid sequence: CSVEDWRAPHSGNTIYF.

On this clone: Other DNA sequences of this sample code for an identical CDR3. The rearrangement uses TRBV19 and TRBJ2-7; D is unclear. This CDR3 contains 11 residues. Germline V gives CDR1 LNHDA, CDR2 SQIVND (reference sequence). V shed 4 bases and J shed 4 bases, with 5 bases lying between them. CDR3 DNA sequence: TGTGCCAGTAGTAGAGGTTACGAGCAGTACTTC. It specifies CASSRGYEQYF.

The chain links TRBV5-1 to TRBJ1-3; D perhaps matches TRBD1 (5 bases). The CDR3 runs 15 residues. Germline CDR1 is SGHRS and CDR2 is YFSETQ. Trimming cost V 0 bases and J 4 bases, with 11 bases left between them. CDR3 bases: TGCGCCAGCAGCTTGGACAGGACTATCGGAAACACCATATATTTT. Translating gives CASSLDRTIGNTIYF.

Remarks on this clone: Just one base apart from a much larger clone, this may be a read error. This sample also contains other DNA sequences that code for the same CDR3. This chain connects TRBV28 to TRBJ2-2, with a tentative D call TRBD2 (5 bases). V was clipped by 6 bases and J by 1 base, with 12 bases between them. Germline CDR1 and CDR2: MDHEN and SYDVKM. This CDR3 region has 15 residues. CDR3 bases: TGTGCCAGCAGATCCCTCAGCGGGAACACCGGGGAGCTGTTTTTT. Translating it yields CASRSLSGNTGELFF.

About this clone: A read error likely explains this, since a far larger clone differs by one base. The chain is built from TRBV4-1 and TRBJ2-5, with D uncertain. V was trimmed by 4 bases and J by 4 bases, leaving 13 bases between them. This CDR3 has 14 residues. CDR1 and CDR2 from the germline V gene are MGHRA and YSYEKL. The CDR3 here is CASSRGTRTETQYF. The CDR3 nucleotides are TGCGCCAGCAGCCGAGGAACTCGAACAGAGACCCAGTACTTC.

This clone was recorded once. The rearrangement joins TRBV18 to TRBJ2-7, with TRBD2 identical over 10 bases. V was clipped by 4 bases and J by 0 bases; unmatched bases: 3. The CDR3 consists of 15 residues. The germline CDR1 and CDR2 sequences are KGHSH and LQKENI. CDR3 DNA sequence: TGTGCCAGCTCACTCACTAGCGGGAACTCCTACGAGCAGTACTTC. Its protein is CASSLTSGNSYEQYF. Full variable domain (outside the CDR3, taken from reference TRBV18 and TRBJ2-7): NAGVMQNPRHLVRRRGQEARLRCSPMKGHSHVYWYRQLPEEGLKFMVYLQKENIIDESGMPKERFSAEFPKEGPSILRIQQVVRGDSAAYFCASSLTSGNSYEQYFGPGTRLTVT.

This sequence joins TRBV21-1 and TRBJ2-3; whether TRBD2, the table's D call, matches the DNA was not checked. TRBV21-1 is flagged as a pseudogene. This CDR3 has 18 amino acids. CDR3 residues: CASSKAELAGVGTDTQYF. CDR3 sequence (DNA): TGTGCCAGCAGCAAAGCAGAACTAGCGGGAGTCGGCACAGATACGCAGTATTTT.

The chain recombines TRBV15 with TRBJ2-1, with 10 nucleotides matching TRBD2. The J segment lost 6 bases and the V segment lost 3 bases, leaving 11 bases of the junction unmatched. The CDR3 consists of 17 residues. Germline lookup yields CDR1 LNHNV and CDR2 YYDKDF (reference sequence). The CDR3 protein is CATSRLAGVRRGNEQFF. The DNA of the CDR3 is TGTGCCACCAGCAGGCTAGCGGGAGTTCGACGGGGCAATGAGCAGTTCTTC.

The chain links TRBV19 to TRBJ2-7, with D possibly being TRBD1 (5 bases). Germline CDR1 reads LNHDA; CDR2 reads SQIVND (reference sequence). The CDR3 length is 13 residues. The V end lost 9 bases, the J end lost 6 bases, and 18 bases lay between the germline ends. CDR3 sequence: CASRRAGLSEQYF. The CDR3 coding sequence is TGTGCCAGCCGAAGAGCAGGGCTTAGCGAGCAGTACTTC.

This clone came up a few times. This likely came from a read error, as a far larger clone is one base away. This chain connects TRBV4-3 to TRBJ2-5; D remains unclear. Germline loops: CDR1 LGHNA, CDR2 YSLEER. The CDR3 length is 13 residues. V lost 1 base, J lost 1 base, and 4 bases lay in between. The CDR3 sequence: CASSQGRQETQYF. The CDR3 region has the DNA TGCGCCAGCAGCCAAGGGCGCCAAGAGACCCAGTACTTC.

This chain links TRBV15 with TRBJ2-1, with 7 bases aligning to TRBD1. The V gene's germline CDR1 is LNHNV and CDR2 YYDKDF (reference sequence). V shed 3 bases and J 5 bases; nucleotides not matched to a gene: 13. The CDR3 has 17 residues. In DNA form, the CDR3 reads TGTGCCACCAGCAGTCTTAGATCGATTGGACAGGACAATGAGCAGTTCTTC. Its translation: CATSSLRSIGQDNEQFF.

This chain connects TRBV5-1 to TRBJ1-1; D call uncertain. The CDR3 is 15 amino acids. Germline CDR1 SGHRS, CDR2 YFSETQ. V shed 7 bases and J shed 0 bases, with 16 bases lying between them. CDR3 amino acids: CASGLGGQLNTEAFF. The CDR3 DNA reads TGCGCCAGCGGTCTTGGCGGTCAGTTGAACACTGAAGCTTTCTTT.

Comment on this clone: Within the sample, other DNA sequences also encode this same CDR3. The J gene is TRBJ2-2, the V gene TRBV5-1, with D possibly matching TRBD2 (5 bases). The CDR3 consists of 14 residues. V lost 4 bases, J lost 2 bases, and 9 bases lay in between. The germline gives CDR1 SGHRS, CDR2 YFSETQ. The chain's CDR3 is CASSRTANTGELFF. The CDR3 DNA is TGCGCCAGCAGCCGGACTGCTAACACCGGGGAGCTGTTTTTT.

Details on this clone: The sample carries other DNA sequences with the same CDR3. The chain links TRBV20-1 to TRBJ2-1; no clear D gene. V lost 3 bases and J 2 bases, leaving 2 bases between the germline ends. Germline values: CDR1 DFQATT, CDR2 SNEGSKA (reference sequence). The CDR3 loop spans 11 amino acids. The CDR3 reads CSASPYNEQFF. The CDR3 coding sequence is TGCAGTGCTAGTCCCTACAATGAGCAGTTCTTC.

The chain uses TRBV7-9 and TRBJ1-1; 8 bases are shared with TRBD1. With V trimmed by 5 bases and J by 0 bases, 2 bases remained unmatched. The CDR3 extends over 14 amino acids. Germline CDR1 and CDR2: SEHNR and FQNEAQ (reference sequence). The CDR3 is CASSDRGMNTEAFF. In nucleotides, the CDR3 is TGTGCCAGCAGCGACAGGGGCATGAACACTGAAGCTTTCTTT.

The CDR3 is CASSRTGTDPYEQYF. The CDR3 DNA reads as TGTGCCAGCAGTCGTACCGGGACAGACCCCTACGAGCAGTACTTC. The chain combines TRBV6-5 with TRBJ2-7; 7 positions agree with TRBD1. Germline CDR1 and CDR2: MNHEY and SVGAGI. The V segment lost 5 bases and the J segment 2 bases; nucleotides outside the gene matches: 9. The CDR3 spans 15 residues.

CDR3 DNA sequence: TGTGCCAGCAGTTTCGGACAGGGGTACAACTATGGCTACACCTTC. Translating gives CASSFGQGYNYGYTF. The V call is TRBV27, the J call TRBJ1-2, with 9 bases fitting TRBD1. CDR3 length equals 15 residues. The V and J ends lost 3 bases and 2 bases, in that order; junction bases with no gene match: 4. CDR1 MNHEY and CDR2 SMNVEV come from the germline V gene (reference sequence).

A remark on this clone: A single base separates this from a much larger clone, so it may be a read error. This chain links TRBV30 with TRBJ2-6; 9 nucleotides match TRBD1. The J segment lost 3 bases and the V segment lost 5 bases, leaving 8 bases of the junction unmatched. Germline CDR1 and CDR2: GTSNPN and SVGIG (reference sequence). CDR3 length: 16 amino acids. The CDR3 DNA sequence: TGTGCCTGGGGGCCGGGACAGGGAATTGGGGCCAACGTCCTGACTTTC. The encoded protein is CAWGPGQGIGANVLTF.

With respect to this clone: This sequence may be a read error, since a much larger clone differs from it by one base. Other DNA sequences within the sample encode an identical CDR3. The chain is built from TRBV30 and TRBJ1-2, with a weak D call TRBD1 (5 bases). The CDR3 is made up of 14 amino acids. Germline loops: CDR1 GTSNPN, CDR2 SVGIG (reference sequence). This CDR3 is CAWRPRAWGYGYTF. Written as DNA, the CDR3 is TGTGCCTGGAGACCACGAGCCTGGGGCTATGGATACACCTTC.